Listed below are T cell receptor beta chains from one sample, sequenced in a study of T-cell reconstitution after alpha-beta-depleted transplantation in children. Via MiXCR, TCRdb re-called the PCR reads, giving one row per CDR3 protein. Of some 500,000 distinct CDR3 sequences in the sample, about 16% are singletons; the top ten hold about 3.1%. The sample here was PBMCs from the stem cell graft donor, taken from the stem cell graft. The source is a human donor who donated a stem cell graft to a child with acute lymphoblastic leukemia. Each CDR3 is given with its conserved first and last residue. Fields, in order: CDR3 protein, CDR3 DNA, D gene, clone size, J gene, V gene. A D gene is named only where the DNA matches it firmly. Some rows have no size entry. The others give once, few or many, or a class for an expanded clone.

CASSYSVLRGEQFF | TGTGCCAGCAGTTACTCGGTCTTGCGAGGTGAGCAGTTCTTC | NA | few | TRBJ2-1 | TRBV6-5
CSARDRGGSETQYF | TGCAGTGCTAGAGATAGGGGCGGGAGCGAGACCCAGTACTTC | TRBD2 | few | TRBJ2-5 | TRBV20-1
CAIRLGGESDTQYF | TGTGCCATCAGGTTGGGCGGGGAGTCAGATACGCAGTATTTT | NA | NA | TRBJ2-3 | TRBV10-3
CASSFGLAGSSSYNEQFF | TGTGCCAGCAGCTTTGGACTAGCGGGGTCAAGCTCCTACAATGAGCAGTTCTTC | TRBD2 | NA | TRBJ2-1 | TRBV5-6
CSVEEGGRGYGYTF | TGCAGCGTTGAAGAAGGGGGACGTGGCTATGGCTACACCTTC | NA | few | TRBJ1-2 | TRBV29-1
CSVEAWGGPRVEQYF | TGCAGCGTTGAGGCGTGGGGGGGGCCTCGGGTCGAGCAGTACTTC | NA | NA | TRBJ2-7 | TRBV29-1
CSVEGTTPYEQYF | TGCAGCGTTGAAGGTACAACACCCTACGAGCAGTACTTC | NA | few | TRBJ2-7 | TRBV29-1
CASSWLQGSREDTQYF | TGTGCCAGCAGTTGGCTACAGGGGAGTCGGGAAGATACGCAGTATTTT | TRBD1 | NA | TRBJ2-3 | TRBV12-3/TRBV12-4
CASSGNFGLGAFF | TGTGCCAGTAGTGGAAATTTTGGCCTCGGAGCTTTCTTT | NA | few | TRBJ1-1 | TRBV19
CSATEANSPLHF | TGCAGTGCAACCGAAGCAAATTCACCCCTCCACTTT | NA | NA | TRBJ1-6 | TRBV20-1
CASSLGPSGSNEQFF | TGCGCCAGCAGCTTGGGGCCTAGCGGGAGTAATGAGCAGTTCTTC | TRBD2 | NA | TRBJ2-1 | TRBV5-1
CASSHGSGMNTEAFF | TGCGCCAGCAGCCATGGGTCGGGGATGAACACTGAAGCTTTCTTT | NA | few | TRBJ1-1 | TRBV4-1
CASSTPEAANYGYTF | TGTGCCAGTAGCACCCCGGAGGCAGCTAACTATGGCTACACCTTC | NA | NA | TRBJ1-2 | TRBV19
CASSSRGLAGRNEQFF | TGTGCCAGTAGTAGTCGAGGACTAGCGGGGAGAAATGAGCAGTTCTTC | TRBD2 | NA | TRBJ2-1 | TRBV19
CASSKAGETEAFF | TGTGCCAGCAGCAAAGCAGGGGAAACTGAAGCTTTCTTT | NA | few | TRBJ1-1 | TRBV21-1
CASSSVGVTGELFF | TGTGCCAGCAGTTCTGTAGGGGTCACCGGGGAGCTGTTTTTT | NA | few | TRBJ2-2 | TRBV27
CASSSRQSSNQPQHF | TGTGCCAGCAGTTCCCGACAGAGTAGCAATCAGCCCCAGCATTTT | NA | few | TRBJ1-5 | TRBV27
CASSLARDRGQETQYF | TGCGCCAGCAGCTTGGCTCGGGACAGGGGACAAGAGACCCAGTACTTC | TRBD1 | few | TRBJ2-5 | TRBV5-1
CSARVGGGPTDTQYF | TGCAGTGCTAGAGTCGGGGGTGGGCCCACAGATACGCAGTATTTT | NA | few | TRBJ2-3 | TRBV20-1
CASSLALAEHYEQYF | TGTGCCAGCAGCTTGGCGCTAGCGGAGCATTACGAGCAGTACTTC | TRBD2 | NA | TRBJ2-7 | TRBV5-5
CATRDTGYGNTIYF | TGTGCCACCAGGGATACAGGGTACGGAAACACCATATATTTT | NA | few | TRBJ1-3 | TRBV15
CSPRKRTGGNYGYTF | TGCAGCCCGCGGAAAAGGACAGGTGGTAACTATGGCTACACCTTC | TRBD1 | NA | TRBJ1-2 | TRBV29-1
CASSGGTGEKETQYF | TGTGCCAGCAGCGGGGGGACAGGGGAAAAAGAGACCCAGTACTTC | TRBD1 | few | TRBJ2-5 | TRBV9
CSARAPLGQGAETQYF | TGCAGTGCTAGAGCCCCCCTTGGGCAGGGGGCAGAGACCCAGTACTTC | TRBD1 | NA | TRBJ2-5 | TRBV20-1
CASSFGGAGVNEQFF | TGTGCCAGCAGCTTTGGTGGAGCGGGAGTTAACGAGCAGTTCTTC | TRBD2 | few | TRBJ2-1 | TRBV7-8
CASSLMGGGDTQYF | TGTGCCAGCAGCTTAATGGGAGGAGGAGATACGCAGTATTTT | NA | NA | TRBJ2-3 | TRBV7-2
CASSLADQPQHF | TGTGCCAGCAGCCTCGCCGACCAGCCCCAGCATTTT | NA | NA | TRBJ1-5 | TRBV5-6
CSAAGGSGLGLETQYF | TGCAGTGCCGCGGGAGGGAGCGGTCTTGGTCTGGAGACCCAGTACTTC | TRBD2 | NA | TRBJ2-5 | TRBV20-1
CSADSGTTGELFF | TGCAGTGCTGATAGCGGGACCACCGGGGAGCTGTTTTTT | TRBD2 | NA | TRBJ2-2 | TRBV20-1
CASSQDREQRYEQYF | TGCGCCAGCAGCCAAGATCGGGAGCAGAGGTACGAGCAGTACTTC | NA | NA | TRBJ2-7 | TRBV4-1
CASTVGGAYEQYF | TGCGCCAGCACCGTGGGGGGCGCCTACGAGCAGTACTTC | NA | NA | TRBJ2-7 | TRBV5-1
CASTTGTGYTEAFF | TGTGCCAGCACTACCGGGACAGGATACACTGAAGCTTTCTTT | TRBD1 | few | TRBJ1-1 | TRBV27
CASSYLPSSYNEQFF | TGTGCCAGCAGCTACCTCCCGAGCTCCTACAATGAGCAGTTCTTC | NA | few | TRBJ2-1 | TRBV11-1
CASSQFENTEAFF | TGCGCCAGCAGCCAATTTGAGAACACTGAAGCTTTCTTT | NA | few | TRBJ1-1 | TRBV4-1
CASSLEGASPDTQYF | TGTGCCAGCAGCTTAGAGGGGGCTAGCCCAGATACGCAGTATTTT | TRBD1 | NA | TRBJ2-3 | TRBV7-2
CSARGQLNEKLFF | TGCAGTGCTAGAGGACAGCTTAATGAAAAACTGTTTTTT | NA | NA | TRBJ1-4 | TRBV20-1
CASSNLQGAPYNEQFF | TGCGCCAGCAGCAATCTTCAGGGGGCGCCGTACAATGAGCAGTTCTTC | TRBD1 | NA | TRBJ2-1 | TRBV5-1
CSVEGLVSSYNEQFF | TGCAGCGTTGAAGGACTGGTGAGCTCCTACAATGAGCAGTTCTTC | NA | NA | TRBJ2-1 | TRBV29-1
CASSSRGPPDEQYF | TGTGCCAGTAGTTCACGGGGCCCCCCGGACGAGCAGTACTTC | NA | NA | TRBJ2-7 | TRBV19
CASTPTANTGELFF | TGTGCCAGCACGCCCACAGCGAACACCGGGGAGCTGTTTTTT | NA | many | TRBJ2-2 | TRBV7-3
CSVRTGYTTEAFF | TGCAGCGTTCGGACAGGGTATACCACTGAAGCTTTCTTT | TRBD1 | NA | TRBJ1-1 | TRBV29-1
CASSSWTSGRGVNEQFF | TGTGCCAGCAGTTCCTGGACTAGCGGGAGGGGTGTGAATGAGCAGTTCTTC | TRBD2 | few | TRBJ2-1 | TRBV6-5
CASSQVEAGVLYNEQFF | TGTGCCAGCAGCCAAGTTGAGGCGGGAGTTCTTTACAATGAGCAGTTCTTC | TRBD2 | few | TRBJ2-1 | TRBV3-1
CATSDLSVGEQFF | TGTGCCACCAGTGATTTGTCCGTCGGTGAGCAGTTCTTC | NA | few | TRBJ2-1 | TRBV24-1
CSARDQGPSYEQYF | TGCAGTGCTAGAGATCAGGGCCCCTCCTACGAGCAGTACTTC | NA | NA | TRBJ2-7 | TRBV20-1
CASSGPGPGGYGYTF | TGTGCCAGCAGTGGACCGGGCCCGGGGGGCTATGGCTACACCTTC | NA | NA | TRBJ1-2 | TRBV27
CASSLESFIFGNTIYF | TGCGCCAGCAGCTTGGAAAGCTTCATATTTGGAAACACCATATATTTT | NA | NA | TRBJ1-3 | TRBV5-1
CASSILYLRGEETQYF | TGTGCCAGCAGTATTCTTTATTTGAGGGGTGAAGAGACCCAGTACTTC | NA | NA | TRBJ2-5 | TRBV27
CASTLTPNTGELFF | TGTGCCAGCACCCTGACACCGAACACCGGGGAGCTGTTTTTT | NA | few | TRBJ2-2 | TRBV7-2
CSVEGGWAVAYNEQFF | TGCAGCGTTGAAGGAGGGTGGGCAGTTGCTTACAATGAGCAGTTCTTC | NA | few | TRBJ2-1 | TRBV29-1
CSAPYVREYNSYNEQFF | TGCAGTGCACCCTACGTACGGGAGTATAATTCCTACAATGAGCAGTTCTTC | NA | NA | TRBJ2-1 | TRBV20-1
CASSSLTTITRQYF | TGTGCCAGCAGCTCGTTGACTACGATTACGAGGCAGTACTTC | NA | NA | TRBJ2-7 | TRBV7-2
CAGGGQNNEQFF | TGTGCCGGCGGGGGACAAAACAATGAGCAGTTCTTC | NA | few | TRBJ2-1 | TRBV11-2